Each of the 18 T cell receptor beta chains below was sequenced from the same sample in a study of T cell changes during pregnancy in multiple sclerosis. Assay: immunoSEQ multiplex PCR; the TCRdb copy retains only in-frame clones and omits some. The sample has around 77,000 clones; 90% to 95% are singletons. Sequences were derived from peripheral blood, sampled in the third trimester of pregnancy. Receptors originate from a female donor with multiple sclerosis, enrolled in a pregnancy study.

The chain is built from TRBV6-5 and TRBJ2-7; TRBD1 matches at 8 bases. Unmatched junction bases numbered 10, after V lost 9 bases and J lost 6 bases. This CDR3 has 13 residues. From germline, CDR1 is MNHEY and CDR2 SVGAGI. The CDR3 reads CASPQGGPREQYF. As DNA, the CDR3 is TGTGCCAGTCCACAGGGGGGTCCCCGCGAGCAGTACTTC.

This clone occurred once. The chain combines TRBV30 with TRBJ2-3, with 13 bases fitting TRBD2. The CDR3 length is 17 residues. Trimming removed 0 bases from V and 4 bases from J; junction bases left unmatched: 7. The germline V gene has CDR1 GTSNPN and CDR2 SVGIG (reference sequence). CDR3 sequence (DNA): TGTGCCTGGAGTGTACTCGGACTAGCGGGAGCTTCAGATACGCAGTATTTT. It is translated as CAWSVLGLAGASDTQYF.

V is TRBV2 and J is TRBJ2-7; D gene unclear. Germline CDR1 reads SNHLY; CDR2 reads FYNNEI. This CDR3 spans 12 amino acids. The V gene lost 7 bases and the J gene lost 4 bases, with 11 bases spanning the gap. DNA of the CDR3: TGTGCCAGCACCAAAACTGAATACGAGCAGTACTTC. Translating gives CASTKTEYEQYF. Combining the CDR3 with reference TRBV2 and TRBJ2-7 gives the whole variable domain EPEVTQTPSHQVTQMGQEVILRCVPISNHLYFYWYRQILGQKVEFLVSFYNNEISEKSEIFDDQFSVERPDGSNFTLKIRSTKLEDSAMYFCASTKTEYEQYFGPGTRLTVT.

The chain recombines TRBV7-9 with TRBJ1-5, with D maybe TRBD1 (6 bases). The CDR3 is made up of 13 amino acids. The ends were cut back, 3 bases at V and 9 bases at J, with 12 bases in the middle. From germline, CDR1 is SEHNR and CDR2 FQNEAQ (reference sequence). The CDR3 sequence: CASSFGGQWPQHF. As DNA, the CDR3 is TGTGCCAGCAGCTTCGGAGGACAGTGGCCCCAGCATTTT.

V gene TRBV29-1 combines with J gene TRBJ1-3; D call uncertain. V dropped 6 bases and J dropped 4 bases, with 7 bases sitting between them. Germline loops: CDR1 SQVTM, CDR2 ANQGSEA. CDR3 length: 11 amino acids. CDR3 loop: CSVIQGNTIYF. The DNA for the CDR3 is TGCAGCGTGATACAGGGAAACACCATATATTTT.

The chain uses TRBV28 and TRBJ1-2, with unresolved D. The CDR3 is 11 amino acids. Trimming took 6 bases from V and 8 from J, leaving 10 bases between them. Per the germline V gene, CDR1 is MDHEN and CDR2 is SYDVKM. The CDR3, as DNA: TGTGCCAGCAGCTTCCTAGAGGGCTACACCTTC. Translated, it gives CASSFLEGYTF.

J is TRBJ2-7 and V is TRBV5-4; 10 positions match TRBD1. Unmatched junction bases numbered 3, after V lost 0 bases and J lost 3 bases. The germline V gene has CDR1 SGHNT and CDR2 YYREEE (reference sequence). The CDR3 has 15 residues. CDR3 loop: CASSLAGTGVYEQYF. DNA of the CDR3: TGTGCCAGCAGCTTGGCAGGGACAGGGGTCTACGAGCAGTACTTC.

The gene calls are TRBV6-5 and TRBJ1-2, with 8 bases aligning to TRBD1. Germline trimming cut 4 bases from V and 0 bases from J; bases unmatched to any gene: 4. Germline V gene lookup returns CDR1 MNHEY and CDR2 SVGAGI. This CDR3 has 15 amino acids. CDR3 coding DNA: TGTGCCAGCAGTTCCCCGGGACAGGCTAACTATGGCTACACCTTC. This codes for CASSSPGQANYGYTF.

The gene calls are TRBV6-5 and TRBJ2-2, with a possible D match to TRBD2 (6 bases). This CDR3 is built from 14 residues. Germline CDR1 is MNHEY and CDR2 is SVGAGI. Trimming left V 0 bases short and J 8 bases short, with 10 bases between. The CDR3 DNA reads TGTGCCAGCAGTTACTCGGGACTTTCTGGGGAGCTGTTTTTT. Translating it yields CASSYSGLSGELFF.

This clone was found a few times. The V gene is TRBV19, the J gene TRBJ2-7, with TRBD1 matching 9 bases. Germline lookup yields CDR1 LNHDA and CDR2 SQIVND (reference sequence). The CDR3 is 15 residues long. The J segment lost 2 bases and the V segment lost 4 bases, leaving 6 bases of the junction unmatched. Written as DNA, the CDR3 is TGTGCCAGTAGTAGCCTGGGACAGGGTACCTACGAGCAGTACTTC. This translates into CASSSLGQGTYEQYF.

Worth noting for this clone: The junction departs from the called germline gene at one end, perhaps through a read error. The chain is built from TRBV6-5 and TRBJ2-2; TRBD1 matches at 8 bases. Germline V CDR1 and CDR2: MNHEY, SVGAGI. The CDR3 spans 14 residues. CDR3 sequence: CASSFAAGGGELLF. In nucleotides, the CDR3 is TGTGCCAGCTCGTTCGCTGCAGGGGGCGGGGAGCTGCTTTTT.

V is TRBV19 and J is TRBJ1-3; the D gene is possibly TRBD1 (6 bases). The V gene's germline CDR1 is LNHDA and CDR2 SQIVND (reference sequence). This CDR3 contains 14 residues. The V end was cut by 3 bases, the J end by 8 bases, with 14 bases between. This CDR3 reads CASSIPQGRDTIYF. In DNA, the CDR3 is TGTGCCAGTAGTATTCCACAGGGAAGGGACACCATATATTTT.

The genes are TRBV19 and TRBJ1-1; TRBD1 might be the D (5 bases). CDR1 and CDR2 from the germline V gene are LNHDA and SQIVND (reference sequence). The CDR3 is 16 residues long. V was shortened by 5 bases and J by 0 bases, with 16 bases between the two germline ends. CDR3 nucleotide sequence: TGTGCCAGTAGTCCCCTTTCGACAGCCATGAACACTGAAGCTTTCTTT. Amino acid sequence: CASSPLSTAMNTEAFF.

The chain employs TRBV4-1 and TRBJ1-5; maybe TRBD1 (5 bases). The CDR3 has 16 amino acids. Germline V gene lookup returns CDR1 MGHRA and CDR2 YSYEKL. Deletions cut 0 bases from V and 4 bases from J, with 13 bases between. The CDR3 sequence: CASSQDGQGRNQPQHF. In DNA form, the CDR3 reads TGCGCCAGCAGCCAAGATGGGCAGGGTAGAAATCAGCCCCAGCATTTT.

The V call is TRBV6-1, the J call TRBJ2-2; maybe TRBD1 (5 bases). Germline assignment: CDR1 MNHNS and CDR2 SASEGT. This CDR3 is 14 amino acids long. V was pared by 6 bases and J by 5 bases, with 13 bases between. The DNA of the CDR3 is TGTGCCAGCAGGTCCACAGGCGCTACCGGGGAGCTGTTTTTT. It translates to CASRSTGATGELFF.

CDR3 sequence: CASSQDWRDSYNEQFF. CDR3 sequence (DNA): TGCGCCAGCAGCCAAGATTGGAGGGATTCCTACAATGAGCAGTTCTTC. The V and J genes are TRBV4-3 and TRBJ2-1, with a weak D call TRBD2 (6 bases). The CDR3 covers 16 residues. Trimming pared 0 bases from V and 1 base from J, leaving 10 bases between. Per germline, CDR1 LGHNA and CDR2 YSLEER.

The chain combines TRBV2 with TRBJ2-5; weak D call: TRBD1 (5 bases). This CDR3 is built from 13 residues. V gave up 4 bases and J gave up 5 bases, with 11 bases separating them. Per germline, CDR1 SNHLY and CDR2 FYNNEI. CDR3: CASSGYGAETQYF. The CDR3 region has the DNA TGTGCCAGCAGTGGGTATGGGGCCGAGACCCAGTACTTC.

This sequence joins TRBV7-9 and TRBJ2-3; possible D gene TRBD2, 5 bases. There are 16 residues in the CDR3. Trimming shortened V by 5 bases and J by 3 bases, and 18 bases separated the two germline ends. Per germline, CDR1 SEHNR and CDR2 FQNEAQ (reference sequence). DNA for the CDR3: TGTGCCAGCAGCCTCCCCGCGGGTCAGGTTACAGATACGCAGTATTTT. Amino acid sequence: CASSLPAGQVTDTQYF.